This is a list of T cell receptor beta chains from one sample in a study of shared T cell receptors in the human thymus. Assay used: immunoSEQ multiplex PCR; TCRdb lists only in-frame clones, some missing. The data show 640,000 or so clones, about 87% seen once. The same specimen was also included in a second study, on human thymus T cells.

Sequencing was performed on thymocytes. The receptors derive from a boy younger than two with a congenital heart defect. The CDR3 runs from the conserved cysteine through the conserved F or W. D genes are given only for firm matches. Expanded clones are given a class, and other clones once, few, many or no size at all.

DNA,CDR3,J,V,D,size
TGCAGCGCCGCCGGGACTAGCGGGAGCTACGAGCAGTACTTC,CSAAGTSGSYEQYF,TRBJ2-7,TRBV29-1,TRBD2,-
TGTGCCAGCAGTTTAAGGGGACAGGGGTGGACTGAAGCTTTCTTT,CASSLRGQGWTEAFF,TRBJ1-1,TRBV27,TRBD1,-
TGTGCCAGCAGCTTACTGGCAGGGCCCCCCTACGAGCAGTACTTC,CASSLLAGPPYEQYF,TRBJ2-7,TRBV11-2,-,-
TGTGCCAGCAGTTGTCACGGCGGGAGACCTTACGAGCAGTACTTC,CASSCHGGRPYEQYF,TRBJ2-7,TRBV6-6,TRBD2,-
TGTGCCAGCAGTGGGTTCCCCGGGGAGCAGTTCTTC,CASSGFPGEQFF,TRBJ2-1,TRBV9,-,-
TGTGCCAGCAGTCGGTTTTTATGGCGGGACCTCTACGAGCAGTACTTC,CASSRFLWRDLYEQYF,TRBJ2-7,TRBV28,-,-
TGTGCCAGCAGCTTAGCTCCAGGGGGCAACGAGCAGTACTTC,CASSLAPGGNEQYF,TRBJ2-7,TRBV7-6,TRBD1,-
TGTGCCAGCAGCTTAAACCCTCCCAAGGACAGGAAAGATCAAGAGACCCAGTACTTC,CASSLNPPKDRKDQETQYF,TRBJ2-5,TRBV7-3,TRBD1,-
TGTGCCAGCAGTGGGACACCGCCACGCGAGCAGTACTTC,CASSGTPPREQYF,TRBJ2-7,TRBV28,-,few
TGCGCCAGAATCTCCTACTCTAATTCACCCCTCCACTTT,CARISYSNSPLHF,TRBJ1-6,TRBV23-1,-,-
TGTGCCAGCAGTTACTCGAGATCACCCCTCCACTTT,CASSYSRSPLHF,TRBJ1-6,TRBV6-6,-,-
TGTGCCAGCACATACCGGGACAGAACCTACAATGAGCAGTTCTTC,CASTYRDRTYNEQFF,TRBJ2-1,TRBV28,TRBD1,once
TGTGCCAGCAGTTACTTAGACTCTAGCGGCCAAGAGACCCAGTACTTC,CASSYLDSSGQETQYF,TRBJ2-5,TRBV6-5,TRBD2,-
TGTGCCAGCAGCTTAGCTAGCGGGGGTTCCTTCTCCTACGAGCAGTACTTC,CASSLASGGSFSYEQYF,TRBJ2-7,TRBV7-2,TRBD2,-
TGTGCCAGCAGTTTAATCTCAGGGTCCGACAATCAGCCCCAGCATTTT,CASSLISGSDNQPQHF,TRBJ1-5,TRBV28,-,once
TGCGCCAGCAGCCGGGATAGCGGTTCAACCTACGAGCAGTACTTC,CASSRDSGSTYEQYF,TRBJ2-7,TRBV4-1,-,-
TGCGCCAGCAGAGGCAGGGAGGAGGAGAATGAAAAACTGTTTTTT,CASRGREEENEKLFF,TRBJ1-4,TRBV4-3,-,-
TGTGCCAGCAGGCCCTTGGACGGGCGGGGGACCCTGACTTTC,CASRPLDGRGTLTF,TRBJ2-6,TRBV7-8,TRBD2,-
TGTGCCAGCAGCCCGGGGACTAGCGGGGACAATGAGCAGTTCTTC,CASSPGTSGDNEQFF,TRBJ2-1,TRBV14,TRBD2,once
TGTGCCAGCAGCCGACTCAGGGGCGGTAATGAAAAACTGTTTTTT,CASSRLRGGNEKLFF,TRBJ1-4,TRBV14,-,-
TGTGCCAGCAGCTCAGAGATAGGGATCGGAGCGGGAGAAGTGATCTACGAGCAGTACTTC,CASSSEIGIGAGEVIYEQYF,TRBJ2-7,TRBV5-4,TRBD2,once
TGTGCCAGCAGCCAAGAACTTAATCAGCCCCAGCATTTT,CASSQELNQPQHF,TRBJ1-5,TRBV4-2,-,-
TGTGCCGCGTCAGGGACAGCTTTTTTCAACTATGGCTACACCTTC,CAASGTAFFNYGYTF,TRBJ1-2,TRBV28,TRBD1,-
TGTGCCAGCAGTTCCCACGACAGGTTCCATTCACCCCTCCACTTT,CASSSHDRFHSPLHF,TRBJ1-6,TRBV6-6,-,once
TGCGCCAGCAGCTTGGGGGGACAGTTTGAAGCTTTCTTT,CASSLGGQFEAFF,TRBJ1-1,TRBV5-1,TRBD1,-
TGTGCCAGCACCTATGACAGGGAGGGCAATCAGCCCCAGCATTTT,CASTYDREGNQPQHF,TRBJ1-5,TRBV6-1,TRBD1,-
TGTGCCAGCAGCGAGTCCGGGACAGGGGATGGTGGCAAAAACATTCAGTACTTC,CASSESGTGDGGKNIQYF,TRBJ2-4,TRBV9,TRBD1,-
TGTGCCACCAACCCCGGGTCGAACACCGGGGAGCTGTTTTTT,CATNPGSNTGELFF,TRBJ2-2,TRBV15,-,-
TGCGCCAGCAGCCAAGACAGGCGTAGCAATCAGCCCCAGCATTTT,CASSQDRRSNQPQHF,TRBJ1-5,TRBV4-1,-,once